The T cell receptor (beta chain) under discussion was sequenced for a study of CD8 T cells in Susac syndrome. Random hexamers primed reverse transcription of about 0.5 to 1 ug RNA. Amplification of TCR beta CDR3 across 54 Vbeta and 13 Jbeta was performed with immunoSEQ multiplex PCR. TCRdb ran MiXCR on the immunoSEQ multiplex PCR reads and lists one entry per CDR3 protein. The table lists about 120,000 distinct CDR3 sequences, roughly 91% of them singletons, with 0.13% to 0.15% in the top ten. V was clipped by 1 base and J by 4 bases; unmatched bases: 4. CDR1 SGHDT and CDR2 YYEEEE come from the germline V gene. The CDR3 is made up of 15 amino acids. CD8+ and CD4+ T cells were negatively isolated; TEMRA cells were FACS-enriched.

J is TRBJ2-3 and V is TRBV5-6, with 9 bases that match TRBD1. The source material was CD4+ T cells from PBMCs. The origin of this receptor is a human donor in good health. This CDR3 reads CASSLWGQGPDTQYF. For the CDR3, the DNA is TGTGCCAGCAGCTTGTGGGGACAGGGACCAGATACGCAGTATTTT.